What follows is one T cell receptor beta chain and its context. In the PCR, 60 Vbeta and 13 Jbeta primers were used. TCRdb keeps only in-frame clones here, not all; method: immunoSEQ multiplex PCR. The data contain around 160,000 clones, roughly 80% of them singletons. V was shortened by 1 base and J by 3 bases, with 15 bases between the two germline ends. Germline lookup yields CDR1 SGHVS and CDR2 FQNEAQ. There are 16 residues in the CDR3. The sample belongs to a study of cytomegalovirus exposure and HLA in healthy donors. On the study more broadly: Inside one of the first data releases sat around 77 million unique TCRs taken from HLA-typed donors.

The TCR sequence derives from a human donor in good health. The source material was PBMCs. This sequence joins TRBV7-8 and TRBJ1-2, with D perhaps TRBD1 (5 bases). CDR3 coding DNA: TGTGCCAGCAGCTTAGGACCAGGGAAAGGCGACTATGGCTACACCTTC. As protein: CASSLGPGKGDYGYTF.